Listed here are 24 T cell receptor beta chains from one sample, sequenced in a study of CD8+ T cells in alopecia areata. Reverse transcription of extracted RNA yielded cDNA, which provided the sequencing template. Sequencing used immunoSEQ multiplex PCR; TCRdb keeps in-frame clones, though not all of them. Among about 140,000 clones, about 56% were seen once, and the ten largest hold about 15%. Specified treatment: oral pan-JAK inhibitor, 5-10 mg twice daily. Source: CD8+ T cells sorted from blood, taken at week 4, from a patient treated with tofacitinib. The receptors come from a human donor with alopecia areata.

The chain uses TRBV27 and TRBJ1-5; 7 bases are shared with TRBD1. Germline values: CDR1 MNHEY, CDR2 SMNVEV (reference sequence). This CDR3 spans 13 amino acids. J lost 3 bases, V lost 10 bases, and 6 bases had no gene match. In DNA form, the CDR3 reads TGTGCCACGCAGGGGGGGCACAATCAGCCCCAGCATTTT. It is translated as CATQGGHNQPQHF.

This clone was recorded only once. The chain employs TRBV5-6 and TRBJ1-1; possibly TRBD1 for D (5 bases). The V end lost 6 bases, the J end lost 1 base, and 13 bases lay between the germline ends. Per germline, CDR1 SGHDT and CDR2 YYEEEE. The length of the CDR3 is 14 residues. CDR3 bases: TGTGCCAGCACTCCGGGACCCCCGAACACTGAAGCTTTCTTT. Protein: CASTPGPPNTEAFF. The full variable domain, its missing parts supplied by reference TRBV5-6 and TRBJ1-1, is DAGVTQSPTHLIKTRGQQVTLRCSPKSGHDTVSWYQQALGQGPQFIFQYYEEEERQRGNFPDRFSGHQFPNYSSELNVNALLLGDSALYLCASTPGPPNTEAFFGQGTRLTVV.

The chain links TRBV6-5 to TRBJ2-3; no clear D gene. CDR3 length: 16 amino acids. From germline, CDR1 is MNHEY and CDR2 SVGAGI. With 2 bases removed from V and 2 bases from J, the gap between germline ends came to 14 bases. CDR3 sequence: CASSYGTNRPTDTQYF. The CDR3 DNA sequence: TGTGCCAGCAGTTACGGTACTAATCGACCCACAGATACGCAGTATTTT.

The V call is TRBV13, the J call TRBJ2-2, with 12 bases that match TRBD2. This CDR3 is 16 amino acids long. Germline CDR1 reads PRHDT; CDR2 reads FYEKMQ (reference sequence). With 5 bases clipped from V and 3 bases from J, the junction kept 4 bases outside the gene matches. CDR3 nucleotide sequence: TGTGCCAGCAGCCCCTGGACTAGCGGGGACACCGGGGAGCTGTTTTTT. Amino acid sequence: CASSPWTSGDTGELFF.

J is TRBJ1-5 and V is TRBV13; D remains ambiguous. Germline V gene sequence: CDR1 PRHDT, CDR2 FYEKMQ (reference sequence). V lost 5 bases and J lost 9, with 11 bases in between. There are 12 residues in the CDR3. CDR3 sequence (DNA): TGTGCCAGCAGCGTCCTCGATGGGCCCCAGCATTTT. Protein sequence: CASSVLDGPQHF.

The rearrangement links TRBV30 to TRBJ1-4, with unresolved D. Germline V lookup: CDR1 GTSNPN, CDR2 SVGIG (reference sequence). Between the trimmed V and J ends, which lost 7 bases and 4 bases, there was a span of 10 bases. This CDR3 has 12 amino acids. The CDR3 loop reads CAYDMFNEKLFF. The CDR3 DNA reads as TGTGCCTATGACATGTTTAATGAAAAACTGTTTTTT. The full variable domain, in which reference TRBV30 and TRBJ1-4 provide the parts outside the CDR3, is SQTIHQWPATLVQPVGSPLSLECTVEGTSNPNLYWYRQAAGRGLQLLFYSVGIGQISSEVPQNLSASRPQDRQFILSSKKLLLSDSGFYLCAYDMFNEKLFFGSGTQLSVL.

This clone was seen just once. V is TRBV7-8 and J is TRBJ2-5; perhaps D is TRBD1 or TRBD2 (5 bases each). Germline V CDR1 and CDR2: SGHVS, FQNEAQ. The CDR3 totals 16 residues. The V gene lost 1 base and the J gene lost 1 base, with 13 bases spanning the gap. The CDR3 spells CASSLVIGGSQETQYF. The CDR3 DNA reads TGTGCCAGCAGCTTAGTCATTGGGGGATCCCAAGAGACCCAGTACTTC.

The CDR3 coding sequence is TGTGCCTGGAGTGTAGGAGATTACGAGCAGTACTTC. Encoded protein: CAWSVGDYEQYF. The rearrangement uses TRBV30 and TRBJ2-7; D gene uncertain. The CDR3 runs 12 residues. Trimming cost V 0 bases and J 4 bases, with 7 bases left between them. Looked up from germline, CDR1 is GTSNPN and CDR2 is SVGIG (reference sequence).

The chain recombines TRBV27 with TRBJ1-1; possibly TRBD1 for D (6 bases). Germline CDR1 reads MNHEY; CDR2 reads SMNVEV (reference sequence). V was shortened by 7 bases and J by 0 bases, with 12 bases between the two germline ends. CDR3 length equals 14 residues. The CDR3 loop is CASKGGLMNTEAFF. CDR3 nucleotide sequence: TGTGCCAGCAAGGGGGGGCTCATGAACACTGAAGCTTTCTTT.

The chain employs TRBV15 and TRBJ2-3; TRBD2 is a possible D gene (6 bases). Trimming pared 1 base from V and 6 bases from J, leaving 14 bases between. The CDR3 sequence is 15 residues long. The V gene's germline CDR1 is LNHNV and CDR2 YYDKDF (reference sequence). CDR3 in amino acids: CATSRGGREADTQYF. The DNA of the CDR3 is TGTGCCACCAGCAGAGGCGGCAGGGAGGCGGATACGCAGTATTTT.

This clone is medium-sized within its sample. V is TRBV5-4 and J is TRBJ2-7, with 8 bases aligning to TRBD2. The junction had 6 bases not matched to a gene; V was cut back by 4 bases and J by 0 bases. The CDR3 contains 15 residues. Germline V gene lookup returns CDR1 SGHNT and CDR2 YYREEE (reference sequence). The CDR3 reads CASSKRGFLSYEQYF. In nucleotides, the CDR3 is TGTGCCAGCAGCAAGCGGGGGTTTCTCTCCTACGAGCAGTACTTC.

This clone has just a few counts. The CDR3 DNA reads as TGTGCCACCAGCAGAGATGGGCTCCGTACGGCCGAGCAGTACTTC. This translates into CATSRDGLRTAEQYF. The chain employs TRBV15 and TRBJ2-7; no reliable D call. V dropped 0 bases and J dropped 6 bases, with 15 bases sitting between them. The CDR3 spans 15 residues. Germline loops: CDR1 LNHNV, CDR2 YYDKDF (reference sequence).

The CDR3 nucleotides are TGTGCCTGGAGTTCCTCCGCGGGATACGAGCAGTACTTC. Amino acid sequence: CAWSSSAGYEQYF. The genes are TRBV30 and TRBJ2-7; TRBD2 might be the D (6 bases). V was shortened by 2 bases and J by 4 bases, with 12 bases between the two germline ends. The CDR3 consists of 13 residues. Germline CDR1 reads GTSNPN; CDR2 reads SVGIG (reference sequence).

The rearrangement links TRBV27 to TRBJ1-1; 8 nucleotides line up with TRBD1. The CDR3 is made up of 13 amino acids. Germline V gene sequence: CDR1 MNHEY, CDR2 SMNVEV (reference sequence). The V gene end was trimmed by 5 bases and the J gene end by 4 bases; junction bases not matched to a gene: 3. CDR3 sequence reads: CASSPTGGTEAFF. The CDR3 DNA follows: TGTGCCAGCAGTCCAACAGGGGGCACTGAAGCTTTCTTT.

The chain employs TRBV27 and TRBJ1-2, with D possibly being TRBD1 (6 bases). This CDR3 contains 15 residues. Germline lookup yields CDR1 MNHEY and CDR2 SMNVEV (reference sequence). Deletions cut 5 bases from V and 6 bases from J, with 19 bases between. The CDR3 protein is CASSLYGGGANGYTF. CDR3 coding DNA: TGTGCCAGCAGTCTATACGGGGGGGGCGCGAATGGCTACACCTTC.

This clone was counted only a few times. The chain links TRBV18 to TRBJ1-3; D uncertain. V was shortened by 2 bases and J by 2 bases, with 10 bases between the two germline ends. The CDR3 runs 15 residues. The germline V gene has CDR1 KGHSH and CDR2 LQKENI. CDR3 DNA sequence: TGTGCCAGCTCACCAACCAGTATCGCTGGAAACACCATATATTTT. It is translated as CASSPTSIAGNTIYF.

The chain employs TRBV27 and TRBJ1-2; a weak D match, TRBD1 (6 bases). This CDR3 has 14 residues. The germline V gene has CDR1 MNHEY and CDR2 SMNVEV (reference sequence). With 3 bases removed from V and 8 bases from J, the gap between germline ends came to 16 bases. CDR3 residues: CASSFEGRGWGYTF. CDR3 sequence (DNA): TGTGCCAGCAGTTTCGAGGGCAGGGGATGGGGCTACACCTTC.

This clone came up a few times. This chain links TRBV29-1 with TRBJ1-2; D unresolved. The CDR3 is 14 residues long. Deletions cut 6 bases from V and 8 bases from J, with 22 bases between. Germline CDR1 SQVTM, CDR2 ANQGSEA. In nucleotides, the CDR3 is TGCAGCGTAAGAGAGGTGGACGTCCCGGAGGGCTACACCTTC. Translating it yields CSVREVDVPEGYTF.

The chain has TRBV19 and TRBJ1-6; D is unresolved. Trimming left V 5 bases short and J 11 bases short, with 13 bases between. The germline V gene has CDR1 LNHDA and CDR2 SQIVND (reference sequence). CDR3 length: 13 amino acids. Written as DNA, the CDR3 is TGTGCCAGTAGTTCGGAGAATGGGCCACCCCTCCACTTT. This encodes CASSSENGPPLHF.

V and J are TRBV29-1 and TRBJ1-2, with 8 bases fitting TRBD1. CDR1 and CDR2 from the germline V gene are SQVTM and ANQGSEA. J gave up 0 bases and V 6 bases, and 9 bases lay outside the gene matches. CDR3 size: 15 residues. This chain's CDR3 is CSVAPDREANYGYTF. CDR3 in DNA: TGCAGCGTAGCTCCGGACAGGGAAGCTAACTATGGCTACACCTTC.

The chain links TRBV13 to TRBJ2-5, with 8 bases that match TRBD1. Germline-derived CDR1 and CDR2 are PRHDT and FYEKMQ (reference sequence). The CDR3 is 14 amino acids. V lost 4 bases, J lost 5 bases, and 6 bases stayed unmatched. The CDR3 loop is CASSYDRGVETQYF. Written as DNA, the CDR3 is TGTGCCAGCAGCTACGACAGGGGCGTCGAGACCCAGTACTTC. The variable domain in full, completed from reference TRBV13 and TRBJ2-5, reads AAGVIQSPRHLIKEKRETATLKCYPIPRHDTVYWYQQGPGQDPQFLISFYEKMQSDKGSIPDRFSAQQFSDYHSELNMSSLELGDSALYFCASSYDRGVETQYFGPGTRLLVL.

The rearrangement joins TRBV4-3 to TRBJ1-6; D is unresolved. The germline V gene encodes CDR1 LGHNA and CDR2 YSLEER. The ends were cut back, 1 base at V and 8 bases at J, with 3 bases in the middle. The CDR3 loop spans 12 amino acids. Written as DNA, the CDR3 is TGCGCCAGCAGCCAAGGATATTCACCCCTCCACTTT. It encodes CASSQGYSPLHF.

This clone was counted a few times. The chain has TRBV5-1 and TRBJ2-1, with 12 bases lining up with TRBD2. The germline gives CDR1 SGHRS, CDR2 YFSETQ. This CDR3 spans 16 amino acids. With 3 bases clipped from V and 4 bases from J, the junction kept 5 bases outside the gene matches. CDR3 sequence reads: CASSWRLAGEYNEQFF. CDR3 coding DNA: TGCGCCAGCAGCTGGAGACTAGCGGGAGAATACAATGAGCAGTTCTTC.

The chain carries TRBV18 and TRBJ2-5; D uncertain. The germline gives CDR1 KGHSH, CDR2 LQKENI. V was pared by 2 bases and J by 5 bases, with 9 bases between. This CDR3 region has 13 residues. The CDR3 reads CASSPGGEETQYF. In DNA form, the CDR3 reads TGTGCCAGCTCACCAGGTGGAGAGGAGACCCAGTACTTC.